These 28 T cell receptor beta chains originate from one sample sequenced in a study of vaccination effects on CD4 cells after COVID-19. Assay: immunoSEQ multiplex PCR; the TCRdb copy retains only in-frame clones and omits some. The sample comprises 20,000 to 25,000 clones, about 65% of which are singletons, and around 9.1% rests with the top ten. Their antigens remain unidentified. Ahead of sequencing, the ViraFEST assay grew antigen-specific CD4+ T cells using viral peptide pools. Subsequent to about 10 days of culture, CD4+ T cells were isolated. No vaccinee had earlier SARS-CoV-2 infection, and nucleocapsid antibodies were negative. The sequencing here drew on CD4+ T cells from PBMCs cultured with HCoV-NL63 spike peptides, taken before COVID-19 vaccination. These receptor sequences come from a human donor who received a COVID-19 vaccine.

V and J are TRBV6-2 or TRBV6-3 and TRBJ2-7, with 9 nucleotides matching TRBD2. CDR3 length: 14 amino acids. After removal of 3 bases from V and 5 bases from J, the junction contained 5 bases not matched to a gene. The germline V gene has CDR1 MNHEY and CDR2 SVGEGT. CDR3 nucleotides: TGTGCCAGCAGTTATCGGACTAGCGACCACGAGCAGTACTTC. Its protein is CASSYRTSDHEQYF.

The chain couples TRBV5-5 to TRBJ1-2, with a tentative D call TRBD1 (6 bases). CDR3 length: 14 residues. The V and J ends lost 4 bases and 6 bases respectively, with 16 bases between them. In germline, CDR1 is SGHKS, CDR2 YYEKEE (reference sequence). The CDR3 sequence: CASSRGGYSDGYTF. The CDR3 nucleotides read TGTGCCAGCAGCCGAGGGGGGTACAGCGATGGCTACACCTTC.

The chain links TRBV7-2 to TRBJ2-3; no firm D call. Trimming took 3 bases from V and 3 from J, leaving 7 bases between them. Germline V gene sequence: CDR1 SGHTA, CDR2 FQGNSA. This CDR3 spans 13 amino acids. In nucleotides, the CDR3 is TGTGCCAGCAGCTTTTTCCCGACAGATACGCAGTATTTT. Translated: CASSFFPTDTQYF.

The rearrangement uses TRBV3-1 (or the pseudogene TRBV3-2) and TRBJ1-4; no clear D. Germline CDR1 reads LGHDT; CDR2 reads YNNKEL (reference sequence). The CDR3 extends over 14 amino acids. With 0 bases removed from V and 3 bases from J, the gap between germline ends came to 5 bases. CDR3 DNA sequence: TGTGCCAGCAGCCAAGACCTAGCTAATGAAAAACTGTTTTTT. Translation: CASSQDLANEKLFF.

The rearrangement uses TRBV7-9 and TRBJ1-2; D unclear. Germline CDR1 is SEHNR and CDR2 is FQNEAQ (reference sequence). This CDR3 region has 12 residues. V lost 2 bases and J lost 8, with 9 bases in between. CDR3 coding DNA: TGTGCCAGCAGCTTACAGACTAAGGGCTACACCTTC. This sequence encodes CASSLQTKGYTF.

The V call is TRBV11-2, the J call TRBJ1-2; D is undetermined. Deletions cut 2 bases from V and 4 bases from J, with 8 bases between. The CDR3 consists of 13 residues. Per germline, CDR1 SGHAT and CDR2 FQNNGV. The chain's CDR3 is CASSLMRFYGYTF. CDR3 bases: TGTGCCAGCAGCTTAATGAGATTCTATGGCTACACCTTC.

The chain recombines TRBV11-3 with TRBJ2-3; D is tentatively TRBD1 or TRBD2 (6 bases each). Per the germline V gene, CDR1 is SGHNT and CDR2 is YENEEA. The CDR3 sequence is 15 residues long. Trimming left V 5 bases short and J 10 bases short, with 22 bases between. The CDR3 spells CASSPEGGPMYSQYF. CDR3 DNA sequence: TGTGCCAGCAGCCCGGAGGGGGGTCCCATGTATTCGCAGTATTTT.

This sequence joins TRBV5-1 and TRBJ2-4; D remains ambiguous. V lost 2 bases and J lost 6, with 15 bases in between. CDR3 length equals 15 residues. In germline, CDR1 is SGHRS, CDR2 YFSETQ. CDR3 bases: TGCGCCAGCAGCTTCGAGGAGCCGCAGGCAAACATTCAGTACTTC. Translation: CASSFEEPQANIQYF.

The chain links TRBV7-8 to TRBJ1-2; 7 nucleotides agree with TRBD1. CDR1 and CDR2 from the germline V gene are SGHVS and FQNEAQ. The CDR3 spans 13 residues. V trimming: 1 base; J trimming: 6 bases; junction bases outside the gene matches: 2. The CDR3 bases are TGTGCCAGCAGCTTAGAGGGGGCGAATGGCTACACCTTC. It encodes CASSLEGANGYTF.

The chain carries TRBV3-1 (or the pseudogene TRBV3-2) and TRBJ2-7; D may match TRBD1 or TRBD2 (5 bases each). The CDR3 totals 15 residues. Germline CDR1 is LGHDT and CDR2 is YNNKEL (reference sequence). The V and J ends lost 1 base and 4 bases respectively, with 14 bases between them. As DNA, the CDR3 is TGTGCCAGCAGCCAAGTGGGTCAGGGAGTTTACGAGCAGTACTTC. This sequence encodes CASSQVGQGVYEQYF.

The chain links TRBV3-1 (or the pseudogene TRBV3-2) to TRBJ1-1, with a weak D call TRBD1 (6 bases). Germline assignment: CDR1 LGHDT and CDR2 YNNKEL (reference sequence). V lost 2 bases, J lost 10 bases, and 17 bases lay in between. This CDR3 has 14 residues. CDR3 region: CASSQLLQGRGAFF. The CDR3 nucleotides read TGTGCCAGCAGCCAACTCTTACAGGGTAGAGGAGCTTTCTTT.

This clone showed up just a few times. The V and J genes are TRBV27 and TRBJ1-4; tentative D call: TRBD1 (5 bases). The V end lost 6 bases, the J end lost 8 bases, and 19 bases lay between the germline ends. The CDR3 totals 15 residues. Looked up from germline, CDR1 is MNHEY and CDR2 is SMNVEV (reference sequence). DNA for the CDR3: TGTGCCAGCAGGCGTGTCGGCCAAGGGGCGGAAAAACTGTTTTTT. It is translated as CASRRVGQGAEKLFF.

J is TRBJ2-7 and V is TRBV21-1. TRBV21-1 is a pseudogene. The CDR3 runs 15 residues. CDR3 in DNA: TGTGCCAGCAGCAAAAGAGGCAGGGACCTTCGCGAGCAGTACTTC. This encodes CASSKRGRDLREQYF.

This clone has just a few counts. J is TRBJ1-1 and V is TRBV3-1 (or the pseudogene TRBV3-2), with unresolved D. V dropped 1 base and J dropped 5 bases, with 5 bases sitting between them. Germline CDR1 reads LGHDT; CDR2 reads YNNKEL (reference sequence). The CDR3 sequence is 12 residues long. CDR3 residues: CASSQVGTEAFF. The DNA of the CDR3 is TGTGCCAGCAGCCAAGTTGGAACTGAAGCTTTCTTT.

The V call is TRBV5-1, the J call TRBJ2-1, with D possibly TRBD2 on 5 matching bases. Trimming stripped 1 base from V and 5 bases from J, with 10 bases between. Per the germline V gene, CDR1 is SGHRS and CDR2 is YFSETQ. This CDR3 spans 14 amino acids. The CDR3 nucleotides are TGCGCCAGCAGCTTGCCGGACTCTAACAATGAGCAGTTCTTC. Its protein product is CASSLPDSNNEQFF. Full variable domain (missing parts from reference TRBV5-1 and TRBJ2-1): KAGVTQTPRYLIKTRGQQVTLSCSPISGHRSVSWYQQTPGQGLQFLFEYFSETQRNKGNFPGRFSGRQFSNSRSEMNVSTLELGDSALYLCASSLPDSNNEQFFGPGTRLTVL.

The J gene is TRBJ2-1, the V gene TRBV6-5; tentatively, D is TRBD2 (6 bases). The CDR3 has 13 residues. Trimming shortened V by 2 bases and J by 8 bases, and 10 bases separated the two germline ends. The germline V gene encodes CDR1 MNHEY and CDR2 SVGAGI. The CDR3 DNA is TGTGCCAGCAGTTACGGCGGAGGGGATGAGCAGTTCTTC. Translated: CASSYGGGDEQFF.

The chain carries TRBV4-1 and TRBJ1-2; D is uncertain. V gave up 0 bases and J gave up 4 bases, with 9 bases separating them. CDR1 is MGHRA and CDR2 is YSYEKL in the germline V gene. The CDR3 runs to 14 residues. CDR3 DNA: TGCGCCAGCAGCCAAGATCTCCGGGGCTATGGCTACACCTTC. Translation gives CASSQDLRGYGYTF.

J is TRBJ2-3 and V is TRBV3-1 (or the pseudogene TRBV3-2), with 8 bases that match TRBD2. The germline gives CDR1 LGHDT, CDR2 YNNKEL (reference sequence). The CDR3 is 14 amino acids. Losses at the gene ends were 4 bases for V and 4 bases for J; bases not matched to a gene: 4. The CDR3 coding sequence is TGTGCCAGCAGCCCCGGGACTAGATCAGATACGCAGTATTTT. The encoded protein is CASSPGTRSDTQYF.

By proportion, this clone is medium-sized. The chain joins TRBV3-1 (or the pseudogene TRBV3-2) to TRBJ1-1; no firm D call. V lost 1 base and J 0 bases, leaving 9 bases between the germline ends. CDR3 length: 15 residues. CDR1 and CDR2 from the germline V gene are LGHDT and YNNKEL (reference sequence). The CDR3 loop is CASSQVPGLNTEAFF. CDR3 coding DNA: TGTGCCAGCAGCCAAGTACCGGGGTTGAACACTGAAGCTTTCTTT.

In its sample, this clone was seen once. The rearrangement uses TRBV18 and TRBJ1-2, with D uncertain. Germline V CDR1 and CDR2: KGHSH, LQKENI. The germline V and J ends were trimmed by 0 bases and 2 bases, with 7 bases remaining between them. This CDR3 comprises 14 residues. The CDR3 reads CASSPPGENYGYTF. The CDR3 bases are TGTGCCAGCTCACCACCGGGCGAGAACTATGGCTACACCTTC.

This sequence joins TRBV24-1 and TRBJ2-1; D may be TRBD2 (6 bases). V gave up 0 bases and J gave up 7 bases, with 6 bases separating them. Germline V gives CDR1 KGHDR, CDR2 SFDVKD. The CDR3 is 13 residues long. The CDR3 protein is CATSDLGGNEQFF. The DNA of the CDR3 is TGTGCCACCAGTGATTTGGGGGGGAATGAGCAGTTCTTC.

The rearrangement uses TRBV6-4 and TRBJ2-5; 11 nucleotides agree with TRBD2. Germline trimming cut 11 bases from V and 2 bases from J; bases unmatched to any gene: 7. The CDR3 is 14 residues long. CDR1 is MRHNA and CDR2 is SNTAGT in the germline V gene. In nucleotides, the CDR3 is TGTGCCTTAAGAACTAGCGGGGGACAAGAGACCCAGTACTTC. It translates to CALRTSGGQETQYF.

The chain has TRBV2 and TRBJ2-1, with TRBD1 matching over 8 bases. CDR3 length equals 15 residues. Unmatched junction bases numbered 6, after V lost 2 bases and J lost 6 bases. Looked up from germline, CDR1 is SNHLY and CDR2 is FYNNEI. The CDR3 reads CASSELVTGVNEQFF. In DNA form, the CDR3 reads TGTGCCAGCAGTGAATTGGTGACAGGGGTCAATGAGCAGTTCTTC.

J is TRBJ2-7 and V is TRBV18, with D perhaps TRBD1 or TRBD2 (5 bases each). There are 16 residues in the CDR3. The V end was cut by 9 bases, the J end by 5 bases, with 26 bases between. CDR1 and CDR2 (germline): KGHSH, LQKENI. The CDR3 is CASSTISRGQIDEQYF. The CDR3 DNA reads TGTGCCAGTTCAACTATATCGAGGGGTCAAATAGACGAGCAGTACTTC. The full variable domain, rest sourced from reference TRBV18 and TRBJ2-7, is NAGVMQNPRHLVRRRGQEARLRCSPMKGHSHVYWYRQLPEEGLKFMVYLQKENIIDESGMPKERFSAEFPKEGPSILRIQQVVRGDSAAYFCASSTISRGQIDEQYFGPGTRLTVT.

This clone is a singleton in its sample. CDR3 protein: CASRHSNTEAFF. Here the CDR3 DNA reads TGTGCCAGCAGACACAGTAACACTGAAGCTTTCTTT. The chain employs TRBV12-3 or TRBV12-4 and TRBJ1-1; D gene ambiguous. V was cut by 6 bases and J by 2 bases, with 7 bases left in between. This CDR3 contains 12 residues.

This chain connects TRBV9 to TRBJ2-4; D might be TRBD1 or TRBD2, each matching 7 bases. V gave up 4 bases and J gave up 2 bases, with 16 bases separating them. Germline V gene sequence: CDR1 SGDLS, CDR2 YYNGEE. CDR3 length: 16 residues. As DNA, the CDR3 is TGTGCCAGCAGCCCAACCCAGGGGGGGCCCAAAAACATTCAGTACTTC. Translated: CASSPTQGGPKNIQYF.

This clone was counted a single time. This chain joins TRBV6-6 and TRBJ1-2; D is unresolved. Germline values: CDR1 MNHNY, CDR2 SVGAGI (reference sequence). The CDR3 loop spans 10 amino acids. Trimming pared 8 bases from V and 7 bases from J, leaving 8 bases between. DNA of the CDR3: TGTGCCAGCGGCCCCTTTGGCTACACCTTC. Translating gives CASGPFGYTF.

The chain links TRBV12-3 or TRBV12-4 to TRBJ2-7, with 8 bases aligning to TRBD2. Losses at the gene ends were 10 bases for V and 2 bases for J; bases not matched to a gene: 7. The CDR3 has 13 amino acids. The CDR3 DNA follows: TGTGCCACCAGCTTAGCGGGAACCTACGAGCAGTACTTC. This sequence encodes CATSLAGTYEQYF.